The entry below gives a single T cell receptor (beta chain) sequence along with its context. CDR3 length equals 16 residues. The germline CDR1 and CDR2 sequences are SGHTA and FQGNSA. The V and J ends lost 3 bases and 2 bases, in that order; junction bases with no gene match: 8. The data originate from a study of blood T cell repertoires in COVID-19. Study context: Sample material is recorded as cDNA or gDNA derived from T cells, B-cell-depleted T cells, or PBMCs.

Methods used by the authors: Amplification of reference gene primers provided the estimated nucleated cell counts. TCRdb's table, derived via immunoSEQ multiplex PCR, lists solely in-frame clones and lacks some. The D gene and trimming were derived from the DNA, and the V and J assignments and clone size from that table. Of 120,000 to 150,000 clones in the sample, around 90% are singletons; the top ten hold less than 2%. Sample: peripheral blood. The chain couples TRBV7-2 to TRBJ2-7; 9 bases are a match to TRBD1. The TCR comes from a woman aged 60-70 years with acute or convalescent COVID-19. In nucleotides, the CDR3 is TGTGCCAGCAGCTTTGCCGGACAGGGGCCTCCCTACGAGCAGTACTTC. The encoded protein is CASSFAGQGPPYEQYF.